Listed below are T cell receptor beta chains from one sample, sequenced in a study of shared clonotypes between healthy human individuals. TCRdb keeps only in-frame clones here, not all; method: immunoSEQ multiplex PCR. The profile shows some 2,000,000 clones, less than 95% of them singletons. What was sequenced was naive CD8+ T cells sorted from blood. The receptors here all came from a young man in good health. CDR3s include the opening cysteine and the closing phenylalanine or tryptophan. The D gene is left open where the match is weak. Clone sizes are given selectively: once, few, many, or a class where the clone is expanded.

j_call v_call clone_size d_call cdr3_aa cdr3_nt
TRBJ2-3 TRBV28 once - CASSLTTPTDTQYF TGTGCCAGCAGTTTAACTACCCCCACAGATACGCAGTATTTT
TRBJ1-1 TRBV6-6 - - CASRGNTEAFF TGTGCCAGCAGGGGGAACACTGAAGCTTTCTTT
TRBJ2-5 TRBV30 - TRBD2 CAWSVQREGRETQYF TGTGCCTGGAGTGTCCAGCGGGAGGGCCGGGAGACCCAGTACTTC
TRBJ1-2 TRBV6-6 once - CASSDAGQIYGYTF TGTGCCAGCAGTGACGCCGGACAGATCTATGGCTACACCTTC
TRBJ2-7 TRBV7-9 - - CASSSRSYEQYF TGTGCCAGCAGCTCGAGGTCGTACGAGCAGTACTTC
TRBJ1-1 TRBV7-6 - - CASSLTTGLNTEAFF TGTGCCAGCAGCTTAACGACAGGTTTGAACACTGAAGCTTTCTTT
TRBJ2-3 TRBV4-1 - - CASSLHPDTQYF TGCGCCAGCAGCCTCCACCCAGATACGCAGTATTTT
TRBJ2-2 TRBV6-5 once - CASSYGGGELFF TGTGCCAGCAGTTATGGGGGCGGGGAGCTGTTTTTT
TRBJ2-7 TRBV6-1 - - CASSATGTGGLAGGYEQYF TGTGCCAGCAGTGCGACCGGGACAGGGGGCCTAGCGGGAGGGTACGAGCAGTACTTC
TRBJ1-5 TRBV5-4 - - CASSLWGSNQPQHF TGTGCCAGCAGCTTATGGGGTTCCAATCAGCCCCAGCATTTT
TRBJ2-7 TRBV11-2 - TRBD2 CASSSLAGGPHEQYF TGTGCCAGCAGCTCACTAGCGGGGGGGCCCCACGAGCAGTACTTC
TRBJ2-4 TRBV28 - - CASSPDYAKNIQYF TGTGCCAGCAGTCCAGACTACGCCAAAAACATTCAGTACTTC
TRBJ2-1 TRBV29-1 - - CSVESGYDEQFF TGCAGCGTTGAATCGGGTTACGATGAGCAGTTCTTC
TRBJ2-2 TRBV2 - TRBD2 CASSEEGGSGTGELFF TGTGCCAGCAGTGAGGAGGGCGGGAGTGGCACCGGGGAGCTGTTTTTT
TRBJ2-7 TRBV27 - TRBD1 CASGHTGTGVYEQYF TGTGCCAGCGGCCATACCGGGACAGGGGTATACGAGCAGTACTTC
TRBJ2-7 TRBV2 - - CASLQGYEQYF TGTGCCAGCCTACAGGGCTACGAGCAGTACTTC
TRBJ2-7 TRBV6-1 once - CASSEVSGQRHYEQYF TGTGCCAGCAGTGAAGTGAGCGGCCAGAGACACTACGAGCAGTACTTC
TRBJ1-6 TRBV11-2 - TRBD1 CASSLVQGNNSPLHF TGTGCCAGCAGCTTAGTACAGGGGAATAATTCACCCCTCCACTTT
TRBJ1-1 TRBV6-6 - - CASSYRGSGFEAFF TGTGCCAGCAGTTACCGGGGGAGCGGTTTTGAAGCTTTCTTT
TRBJ2-4 TRBV29-1 - TRBD2 CSVLGLATAKNIQYF TGCAGCGTCCTAGGACTAGCGACCGCCAAAAACATTCAGTACTTC
TRBJ2-3 TRBV10-3 - TRBD2 CAISEGTSGRPDTQYF TGTGCCATCAGTGAGGGGACTAGCGGGAGACCCGATACGCAGTATTTT
TRBJ1-1 TRBV2 once - CASSEMVEAFF TGTGCCAGCAGTGAAATGGTCGAAGCTTTCTTT
TRBJ2-1 TRBV9 - - CASSAGPGIEQFF TGTGCCAGCAGCGCGGGGCCTGGCATCGAGCAGTTCTTC
TRBJ1-5 TRBV2 - TRBD1 CASSGDRDRGLSNQPQHF TGTGCCAGCAGTGGAGACCGGGACAGGGGACTTAGCAATCAGCCCCAGCATTTT
TRBJ1-1 TRBV27 - - CASSPGGTEAFF TGTGCCAGCAGCCCCGGAGGGACTGAAGCTTTCTTT
TRBJ1-6 TRBV7-9 - - CASSLQGLGNSPLHF TGTGCCAGCAGCCTTCAGGGACTTGGGAATTCACCCCTCCACTTT
TRBJ2-1 TRBV30 - TRBD1 CAWSGPGGNEQFF TGTGCCTGGAGTGGCCCAGGGGGCAATGAGCAGTTCTTC
TRBJ2-1 TRBV7-9 - - CASSHSGRSYNEQFF TGTGCCAGCAGCCATAGCGGCCGTTCCTACAATGAGCAGTTCTTC
TRBJ1-6 TRBV4-1 - TRBD1 CASSQVGMRDSLHF TGCGCCAGCAGCCAAGTCGGAATGAGGGACAGCCTCCACTTT
TRBJ2-1 TRBV7-9 once TRBD2 CASSLITTSGSLYEQFF TGTGCCAGCAGCTTAATAACGACTAGCGGGAGTCTCTATGAGCAATTCTTC
TRBJ1-2 TRBV11-2 - TRBD1 CASSLIRTGDYGYTF TGTGCCAGCAGCTTAATTAGGACAGGGGACTATGGCTACACCTTC
TRBJ1-1 TRBV4-1 - - CASSQWALPQDTEAFF TGCGCCAGCAGCCAATGGGCCCTCCCCCAGGACACTGAAGCTTTCTTT
TRBJ1-4 TRBV7-9 - - CASSSAPGGPNEKLFF TGTGCCAGCAGCTCAGCCCCGGGAGGGCCTAATGAAAAACTGTTTTTT
TRBJ1-6 TRBV9 - - CASSVEGRDNSPLHF TGTGCCAGCAGCGTAGAGGGGCGCGATAATTCACCCCTCCACTTT
TRBJ2-7 TRBV6-5 - TRBD1 CASSYGQGGNEQYF TGTGCCAGCAGTTATGGACAGGGGGGTAACGAGCAGTACTTC
TRBJ2-7 TRBV4-3 once - CASSQDLEGDSYEQYF TGCGCCAGCAGCCAAGATTTGGAGGGGGACTCCTACGAGCAGTACTTC
TRBJ2-7 TRBV15 - TRBD2 CATSRDSTSGSREQYF TGTGCCACCAGCAGAGATTCGACTAGCGGGAGCCGGGAGCAGTACTTC